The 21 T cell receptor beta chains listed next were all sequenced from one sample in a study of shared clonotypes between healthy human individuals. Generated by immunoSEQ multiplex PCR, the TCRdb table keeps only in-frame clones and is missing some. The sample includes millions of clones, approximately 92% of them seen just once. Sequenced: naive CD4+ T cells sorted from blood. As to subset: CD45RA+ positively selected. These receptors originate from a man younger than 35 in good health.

CDR3 loop: CASSEEQGGADTQYF. The CDR3 bases are TGTGCCAGCAGTGAAGAACAGGGGGGCGCAGATACGCAGTATTTT. The chain combines TRBV2 with TRBJ2-3; 8 nucleotides agree with TRBD1. Germline CDR1 SNHLY, CDR2 FYNNEI. The CDR3 is 15 residues long. The trim removed 1 base at V and 4 bases at J, leaving 4 bases unmatched.

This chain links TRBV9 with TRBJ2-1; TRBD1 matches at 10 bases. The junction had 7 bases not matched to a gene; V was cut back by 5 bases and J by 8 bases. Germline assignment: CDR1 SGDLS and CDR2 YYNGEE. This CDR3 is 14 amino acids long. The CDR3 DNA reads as TGTGCCAGCAGTGGTGGACAGGGGGTCGATGAGCAGTTCTTC. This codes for CASSGGQGVDEQFF.

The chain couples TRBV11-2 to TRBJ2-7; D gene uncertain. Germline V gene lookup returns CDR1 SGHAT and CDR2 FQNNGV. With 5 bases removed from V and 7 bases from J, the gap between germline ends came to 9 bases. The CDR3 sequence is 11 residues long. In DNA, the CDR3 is TGTGCCAGCAGCACGCGGTCGGAGCAGTACTTC. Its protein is CASSTRSEQYF.

The CDR3 reads CASRRDGTTNEKLFF. The CDR3 DNA reads as TGTGCCAGCAGGAGGGACGGAACAACTAATGAAAAACTGTTTTTT. This chain uses TRBV6-5 with TRBJ1-4; D is possibly TRBD1 (5 bases). The germline V gene has CDR1 MNHEY and CDR2 SVGAGI. With 6 bases removed from V and 0 bases from J, the gap between germline ends came to 11 bases. The CDR3 contains 15 residues.

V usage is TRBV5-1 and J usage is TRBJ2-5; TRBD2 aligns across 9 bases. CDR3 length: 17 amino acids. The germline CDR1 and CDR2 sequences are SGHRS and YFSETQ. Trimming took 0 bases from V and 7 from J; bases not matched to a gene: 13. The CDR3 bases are TGCGCCAGCAGCTTGGCGGGGGCAGCGGGAGGTTCCGGGACCCAGTACTTC. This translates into CASSLAGAAGGSGTQYF.

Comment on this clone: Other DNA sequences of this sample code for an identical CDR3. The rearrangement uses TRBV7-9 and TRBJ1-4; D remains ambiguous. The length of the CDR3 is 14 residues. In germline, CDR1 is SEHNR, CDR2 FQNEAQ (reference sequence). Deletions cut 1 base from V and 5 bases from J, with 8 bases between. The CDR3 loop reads CASSLGRTNEKLFF. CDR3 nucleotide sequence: TGTGCCAGCAGCTTAGGCAGGACCAATGAAAAACTGTTTTTT.

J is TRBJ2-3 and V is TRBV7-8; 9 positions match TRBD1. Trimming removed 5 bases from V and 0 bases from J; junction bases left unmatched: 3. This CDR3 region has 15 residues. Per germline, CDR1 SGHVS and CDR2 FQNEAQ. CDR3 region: CASSTDRGSTDTQYF. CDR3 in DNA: TGTGCCAGCAGCACGGACAGGGGTAGCACAGATACGCAGTATTTT.

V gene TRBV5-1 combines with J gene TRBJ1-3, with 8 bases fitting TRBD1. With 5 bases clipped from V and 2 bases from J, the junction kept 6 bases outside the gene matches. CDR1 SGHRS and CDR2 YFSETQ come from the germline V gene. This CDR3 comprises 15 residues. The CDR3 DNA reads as TGCGCCAGCAGTGGCGGGACAGGTGCTGGAAACACCATATATTTT. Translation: CASSGGTGAGNTIYF.

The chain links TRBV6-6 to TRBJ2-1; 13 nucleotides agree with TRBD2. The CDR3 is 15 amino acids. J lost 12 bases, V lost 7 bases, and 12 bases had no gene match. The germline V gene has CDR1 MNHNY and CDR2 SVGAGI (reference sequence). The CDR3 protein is CASTLLAGGPYGQFF. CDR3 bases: TGTGCCAGCACCCTACTAGCGGGAGGGCCCTATGGGCAGTTCTTC.

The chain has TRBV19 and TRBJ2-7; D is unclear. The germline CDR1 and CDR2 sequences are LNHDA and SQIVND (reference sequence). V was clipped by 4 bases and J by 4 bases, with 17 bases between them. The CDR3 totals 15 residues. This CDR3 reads CASSTQVWGRYEQYF. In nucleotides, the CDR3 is TGTGCCAGTAGTACCCAGGTTTGGGGTCGGTACGAGCAGTACTTC. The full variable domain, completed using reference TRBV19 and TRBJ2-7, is DGGITQSPKYLFRKEGQNVTLSCEQNLNHDAMYWYRQDPGQGLRLIYYSQIVNDFQKGDIAEGYSVSREKKESFPLTVTSAQKNPTAFYLCASSTQVWGRYEQYFGPGTRLTVT.

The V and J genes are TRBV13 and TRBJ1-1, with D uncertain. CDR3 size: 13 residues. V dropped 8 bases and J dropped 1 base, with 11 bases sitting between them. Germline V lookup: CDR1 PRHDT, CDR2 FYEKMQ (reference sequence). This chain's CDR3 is CASRSVENTEAFF. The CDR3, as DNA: TGTGCCAGCCGCTCGGTGGAGAACACTGAAGCTTTCTTT.

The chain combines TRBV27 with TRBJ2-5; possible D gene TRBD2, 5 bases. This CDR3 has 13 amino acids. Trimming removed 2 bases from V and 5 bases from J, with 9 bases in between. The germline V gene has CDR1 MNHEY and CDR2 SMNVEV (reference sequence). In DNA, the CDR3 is TGTGCCAGCAGTTTAACTGGGGAGGAGACCCAGTACTTC. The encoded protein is CASSLTGEETQYF.

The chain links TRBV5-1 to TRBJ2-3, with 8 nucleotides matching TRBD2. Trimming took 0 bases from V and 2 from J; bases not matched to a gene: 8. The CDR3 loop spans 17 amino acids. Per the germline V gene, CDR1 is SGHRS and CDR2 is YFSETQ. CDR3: CASSLGTLGLVTDTQYF. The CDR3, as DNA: TGCGCCAGCAGCTTGGGTACTTTGGGACTAGTCACAGATACGCAGTATTTT.

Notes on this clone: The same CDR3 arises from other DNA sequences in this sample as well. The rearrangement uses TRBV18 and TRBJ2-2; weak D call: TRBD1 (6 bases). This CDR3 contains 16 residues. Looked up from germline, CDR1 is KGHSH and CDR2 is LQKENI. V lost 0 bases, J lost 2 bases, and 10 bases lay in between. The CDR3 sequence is CASSPPLGQNTGELFF. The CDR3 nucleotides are TGTGCCAGCTCACCACCTTTGGGACAAAACACCGGGGAGCTGTTTTTT. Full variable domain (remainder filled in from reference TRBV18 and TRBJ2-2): NAGVMQNPRHLVRRRGQEARLRCSPMKGHSHVYWYRQLPEEGLKFMVYLQKENIIDESGMPKERFSAEFPKEGPSILRIQQVVRGDSAAYFCASSPPLGQNTGELFFGEGSRLTVL.

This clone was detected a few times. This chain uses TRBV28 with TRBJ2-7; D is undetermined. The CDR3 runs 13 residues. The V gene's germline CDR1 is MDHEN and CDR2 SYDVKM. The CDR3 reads CTTRETYGYEQYF. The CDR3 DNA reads TGTACCACACGTGAGACGTATGGATACGAGCAGTACTTC.

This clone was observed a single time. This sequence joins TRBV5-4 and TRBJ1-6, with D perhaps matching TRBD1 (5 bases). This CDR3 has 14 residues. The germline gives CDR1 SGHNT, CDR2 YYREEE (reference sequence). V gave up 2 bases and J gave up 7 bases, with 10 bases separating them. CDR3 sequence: CASSLSQGNSPLHF. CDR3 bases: TGTGCCAGCAGCTTAAGCCAGGGAAATTCACCCCTCCACTTT.

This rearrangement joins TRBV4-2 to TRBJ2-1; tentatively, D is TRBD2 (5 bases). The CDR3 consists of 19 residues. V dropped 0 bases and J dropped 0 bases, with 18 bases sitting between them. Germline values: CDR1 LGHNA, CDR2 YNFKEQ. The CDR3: CASSQEVGVAASSYNEQFF. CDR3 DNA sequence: TGTGCCAGCAGCCAAGAGGTCGGGGTTGCGGCTAGCTCCTACAATGAGCAGTTCTTC.

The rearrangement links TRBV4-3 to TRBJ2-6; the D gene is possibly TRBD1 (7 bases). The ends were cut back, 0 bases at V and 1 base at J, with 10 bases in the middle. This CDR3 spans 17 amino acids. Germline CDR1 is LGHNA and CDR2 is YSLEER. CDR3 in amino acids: CASSQDPGGSGANVLTF. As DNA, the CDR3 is TGCGCCAGCAGCCAAGATCCAGGGGGGTCTGGGGCCAACGTCCTGACTTTC.

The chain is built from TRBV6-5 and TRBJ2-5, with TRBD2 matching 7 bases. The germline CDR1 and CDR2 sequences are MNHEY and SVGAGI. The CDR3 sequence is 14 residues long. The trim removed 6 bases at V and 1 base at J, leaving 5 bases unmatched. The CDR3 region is CASRTTSAQETQYF. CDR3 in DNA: TGTGCCAGCAGAACTACTAGCGCCCAAGAGACCCAGTACTTC.

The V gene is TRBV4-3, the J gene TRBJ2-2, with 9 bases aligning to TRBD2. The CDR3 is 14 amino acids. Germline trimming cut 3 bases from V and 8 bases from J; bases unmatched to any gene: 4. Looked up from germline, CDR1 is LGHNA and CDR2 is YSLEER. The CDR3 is CASSQDSGSGELFF. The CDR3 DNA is TGCGCCAGCAGCCAGGATAGCGGGAGTGGGGAGCTGTTTTTT.

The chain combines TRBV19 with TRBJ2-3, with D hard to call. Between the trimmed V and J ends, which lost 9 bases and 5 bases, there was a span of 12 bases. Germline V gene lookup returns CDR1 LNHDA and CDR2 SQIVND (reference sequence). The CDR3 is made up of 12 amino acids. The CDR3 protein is CASSRRIDTQYF. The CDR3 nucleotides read TGTGCCAGCTCTCGAAGGATAGATACGCAGTATTTT.